Each of the 20 T cell receptor beta chains below was sequenced from the same sample in a study of blood T cell repertoires in COVID-19. Data came from immunoSEQ multiplex PCR; TCRdb stores just in-frame clones and leaves some out. The sample has around 260,000 clones; roughly 90% are singletons. Sequencing input: peripheral blood. The receptors originated from a man aged 55 to 70 who had recovered from COVID-19.

This sequence joins TRBV7-9 and TRBJ2-7; perhaps TRBD1 as D (6 bases). V was clipped by 5 bases and J by 5 bases, with 13 bases between them. Germline V CDR1 and CDR2: SEHNR, FQNEAQ (reference sequence). This CDR3 contains 13 residues. This CDR3 is CASSTRGIDEQYF. The CDR3 region has the DNA TGTGCCAGCAGCACTAGGGGGATTGACGAGCAGTACTTC.

This clone was seen a single time. The chain uses TRBV9 and TRBJ1-6; TRBD1 matches 7 bases. Germline values: CDR1 SGDLS, CDR2 YYNGEE. This CDR3 has 15 amino acids. V shed 4 bases and J 10 bases; nucleotides not matched to a gene: 11. The CDR3 reads CASSRGDRDDSPLHF. CDR3 nucleotides: TGTGCCAGCAGCCGGGGCGACAGGGACGACTCACCCCTCCACTTT.

The genes are TRBV6-5 and TRBJ1-1; possible D gene TRBD1, 5 bases. The CDR3 covers 14 residues. The germline CDR1 and CDR2 sequences are MNHEY and SVGAGI. V lost 0 bases and J lost 6, with 11 bases in between. The CDR3 nucleotides are TGTGCCAGCAGTTACTCCGGGCAGGGTGCTGAAGCTTTCTTT. It yields the protein CASSYSGQGAEAFF.

V usage is TRBV11-3 and J usage is TRBJ1-1, with 7 positions matching TRBD1. CDR1 and CDR2 (germline): SGHNT, YENEEA. V lost 4 bases to trimming and J lost 1 base; unmatched junction nucleotides: 6. The CDR3 sequence is 15 residues long. The CDR3 nucleotides are TGTGCCAGCAGCTCGGGCAGGGGGAAGAACACTGAAGCTTTCTTT. Its translation: CASSSGRGKNTEAFF.

This clone was observed a single time. The chain combines TRBV10-3 with TRBJ1-5, with 7 bases identical to TRBD1. Germline V CDR1 and CDR2: ENHRY, SYGVKD. The CDR3 extends over 15 amino acids. V lost 6 bases, J lost 0 bases, and 5 bases stayed unmatched. The CDR3 reads CAISPGQSSNQPQHF. As DNA, the CDR3 is TGTGCCATCAGCCCGGGACAGAGTAGCAATCAGCCCCAGCATTTT.

The chain employs TRBV11-1 and TRBJ2-3; the D is unclear. Germline assignment: CDR1 SGHAT and CDR2 FQDESV (reference sequence). This CDR3 region has 15 residues. V was shortened by 5 bases and J by 0 bases, with 12 bases between the two germline ends. Here the CDR3 DNA reads TGTGCCAGCAGCGCCGGGTTATATAGCACAGATACGCAGTATTTT. Its protein product is CASSAGLYSTDTQYF.

In DNA, the CDR3 is TGTGCCAGCAGAAACCGGGTCAACAATCAGCCCCAGCATTTT. Its protein product is CASRNRVNNQPQHF. The rearrangement joins TRBV2 to TRBJ1-5, with D uncertain. Germline V gene sequence: CDR1 SNHLY, CDR2 FYNNEI. V lost 6 bases to trimming and J lost 3 bases, with 12 bases between them. CDR3 length: 14 residues.

The chain joins TRBV5-1 to TRBJ2-6, with 8 bases lining up with TRBD1. This CDR3 is built from 15 residues. V gave up 4 bases and J gave up 3 bases; unmatched junction bases: 3. Germline CDR1 SGHRS, CDR2 YFSETQ. In DNA form, the CDR3 reads TGCGCCAGCAGCCCAACAGGGGGTGGGGCCAACGTCCTGACTTTC. Amino acid sequence: CASSPTGGGANVLTF.

The chain couples TRBV18 to TRBJ1-1; D is unclear. CDR3 size: 18 residues. The germline CDR1 and CDR2 sequences are KGHSH and LQKENI. V gave up 2 bases and J gave up 0 bases, with 19 bases separating them. The chain's CDR3 is CASSPRPAPGRVNTEAFF. CDR3 nucleotides: TGTGCCAGCTCACCAAGGCCGGCACCGGGAAGGGTGAACACTGAAGCTTTCTTT.

This chain joins TRBV19 and TRBJ1-1; 8 bases align to TRBD1. The J segment lost 6 bases and the V segment lost 5 bases, leaving 11 bases of the junction unmatched. The CDR3 is 15 residues long. Germline V CDR1 and CDR2: LNHDA, SQIVND (reference sequence). The CDR3 nucleotides are TGTGCCAGTAGTCCGATGGGACAGGTTATCGCTGAAGCTTTCTTT. Protein product: CASSPMGQVIAEAFF. Full variable domain (rest looked up from reference TRBV19 and TRBJ1-1): DGGITQSPKYLFRKEGQNVTLSCEQNLNHDAMYWYRQDPGQGLRLIYYSQIVNDFQKGDIAEGYSVSREKKESFPLTVTSAQKNPTAFYLCASSPMGQVIAEAFFGQGTRLTVV.

The J gene is TRBJ2-3, the V gene TRBV4-2; possibly TRBD2 for D (6 bases). The V gene lost 4 bases and the J gene lost 3 bases, with 8 bases spanning the gap. Germline CDR1 is LGHNA and CDR2 is YNFKEQ. This CDR3 has 13 amino acids. This chain's CDR3 is CASSLGLTDTQYF. The CDR3 DNA reads TGTGCCAGCAGCCTCGGACTAACAGATACGCAGTATTTT.

The chain employs TRBV7-3 and TRBJ2-3, with TRBD2 as a possible D gene (5 bases). V lost 5 bases and J 0 bases, leaving 15 bases between the germline ends. CDR3 size: 16 residues. The germline CDR1 and CDR2 sequences are SGHTA and FQGTGA. Here the CDR3 reads CASSVGPSPSTDTQYF. The CDR3 DNA is TGTGCCAGCAGCGTAGGGCCTAGCCCTAGCACAGATACGCAGTATTTT.

This chain connects TRBV27 to TRBJ2-4; TRBD1 aligns across 9 bases. The ends lost 5 bases at V and 2 bases at J; junction bases unmatched: 10. Germline CDR1 reads MNHEY; CDR2 reads SMNVEV (reference sequence). CDR3 length: 17 amino acids. The CDR3 sequence: CASSPQGAGGSKNIQYF. In DNA form, the CDR3 reads TGTGCCAGCAGTCCACAGGGGGCAGGGGGTTCCAAAAACATTCAGTACTTC.

This clone showed up just once. The CDR3 region has the DNA TGTGCCAGCAGCCCGATCGCGAGAGAGACCCAGTACTTC. It translates to CASSPIARETQYF. The rearrangement uses TRBV27 and TRBJ2-5; the D is unclear. The germline V and J ends were trimmed by 6 bases and 4 bases, with 12 bases remaining between them. Germline V gives CDR1 MNHEY, CDR2 SMNVEV (reference sequence). The CDR3 is 13 residues long.

The chain recombines TRBV18 with TRBJ2-5, with a possible D match to TRBD1 (5 bases). The CDR3 is made up of 15 amino acids. Looked up from germline, CDR1 is KGHSH and CDR2 is LQKENI. V lost 2 bases, J lost 3 bases, and 13 bases lay in between. The CDR3 sequence is CASSPISPREETQYF. The DNA of the CDR3 is TGTGCCAGCTCACCAATTAGTCCCAGGGAAGAGACCCAGTACTTC.

V and J are TRBV7-9 and TRBJ2-5; 8 bases line up with TRBD1. The ends lost 3 bases at V and 4 bases at J; junction bases unmatched: 4. The germline V gene has CDR1 SEHNR and CDR2 FQNEAQ (reference sequence). This CDR3 has 14 residues. DNA of the CDR3: TGTGCCAGCAGCTTCTCCGACAGGGGAGAGACCCAGTACTTC. This sequence encodes CASSFSDRGETQYF. Full variable domain (rest looked up from reference TRBV7-9 and TRBJ2-5): DTGVSQNPRHKITKRGQNVTFRCDPISEHNRLYWYRQTLGQGPEFLTYFQNEAQLEKSRLLSDRFSAERPKGSFSTLEIQRTEQGDSAMYLCASSFSDRGETQYFGPGTRLLVL.

This chain connects TRBV13 to TRBJ2-1; 7 nucleotides agree with TRBD1. The CDR3 runs to 14 residues. With 6 bases clipped from V and 5 bases from J, the junction kept 7 bases outside the gene matches. Germline lookup yields CDR1 PRHDT and CDR2 FYEKMQ (reference sequence). Here the CDR3 reads CASRSYRGNNEQFF. The DNA for the CDR3 is TGTGCCAGCAGGAGTTACAGGGGAAACAATGAGCAGTTCTTC. Looking up the rest from reference TRBV13 and TRBJ2-1 gives the full variable domain: AAGVIQSPRHLIKEKRETATLKCYPIPRHDTVYWYQQGPGQDPQFLISFYEKMQSDKGSIPDRFSAQQFSDYHSELNMSSLELGDSALYFCASRSYRGNNEQFFGPGTRLTVL.

The rearrangement joins TRBV27 to TRBJ2-5; weak D call: TRBD2 (6 bases). The V end was cut by 3 bases, the J end by 1 base, with 6 bases between. The CDR3 contains 13 residues. Germline CDR1 is MNHEY and CDR2 is SMNVEV (reference sequence). Here the CDR3 reads CASSLRGQETQYF. CDR3 DNA sequence: TGTGCCAGCAGTTTGCGGGGCCAAGAGACCCAGTACTTC.

The genes are TRBV5-4 and TRBJ1-4; D perhaps matches TRBD1 (6 bases). From germline, CDR1 is SGHNT and CDR2 YYREEE (reference sequence). The CDR3 totals 14 residues. The V end was cut by 4 bases, the J end by 8 bases, with 15 bases between. CDR3 protein: CASSAAGAGEKLFF. For the CDR3, the DNA is TGTGCCAGCAGCGCGGCAGGGGCTGGCGAAAAACTGTTTTTT.

The V and J genes are TRBV5-1 and TRBJ2-1; 12 nucleotides match TRBD2. V lost 3 bases to trimming and J lost 6 bases; unmatched junction nucleotides: 4. Germline V lookup: CDR1 SGHRS, CDR2 YFSETQ. The CDR3 totals 15 residues. DNA of the CDR3: TGCGCCAGCAGCTCGCTAGCGGGGGGGACCAATGAGCAGTTCTTC. Protein sequence: CASSSLAGGTNEQFF.